This T cell receptor beta chain came from a study of CD8 T cells in ankylosing spondylitis. Trimming pared 2 bases from V and 3 bases from J, leaving 7 bases between. This CDR3 spans 13 amino acids. Germline CDR1 and CDR2: MDHEN and SYDVKM. The sample holds many counts of this clonotype. Its target is not known. Points from the study as a whole: Both synovial fluid and blood in reactive arthritis had previously been reported to carry some motif variants. Relatively scarce in peripheral blood, disease-linked clones were CD8+.

Using quantitative 5'-RACE with molecular barcodes, the authors made TCR beta libraries. TCRdb itself ran the 5' RACE reads through MiXCR, one entry per CDR3 protein. This sample has around 120,000 distinct CDR3 sequences, with around 9.7% found just once. The chain is built from TRBV28 and TRBJ1-2; D unresolved. The sequenced sample consisted of blood, either unsorted or a sorted T cell fraction (not recorded which). The receptor's source is a male donor with ankylosing spondylitis or in good health (not recorded which). The CDR3 DNA follows: TGTGCCAGCAGTTTAGTGGGTTACTATGGCTACACCTTC. Its translation is CASSLVGYYGYTF.